Below, one TCR beta chain is given with its context. The antigen is unknown. These data come from a study of cytomegalovirus exposure and HLA in healthy donors. Turning to the study itself: The early release's HLA-typed donors yielded 78 million or so unique TCRs. Of the donors genotyped, a few hundred in all, over 80% fell in the Caucasian-associated ancestry cluster.

Germline CDR1 is LNHDA and CDR2 is SQIVND (reference sequence). The ends were cut back, 3 bases at V and 0 bases at J, with 21 bases in the middle. The CDR3 has 18 residues. Study-level points and caveats: Relative to the approximately 660-donor mean, N-insertions were reportedly fewer in an Asian-associated ancestry cluster in a later analysis.

The PCR had 60 Vbeta and 13 Jbeta primers. Clones were read by immunoSEQ multiplex PCR, and TCRdb kept only the in-frame ones, dropping some. The sample has 100,000 to 120,000 clones; 76% are singletons. This TCR derives from a man aged 30 to 39 in good health and CMV-seropositive. Sequenced sample: PBMCs. The chain combines TRBV19 with TRBJ2-7; D perhaps matches TRBD1 (5 bases). CDR3 amino acids: CASSIGPGRGPSSYEQYF. The CDR3 region has the DNA TGTGCCAGTAGTATTGGGCCAGGTAGGGGTCCCAGCTCCTACGAGCAGTACTTC.